The 29 T cell receptor beta chains below were found in one sample sequenced in a study of shared clonotypes between healthy human individuals. Profiling relied on immunoSEQ multiplex PCR, and the TCRdb table lists in-frame clones only, not all of them. This table has about 650,000 clones, around 95% appearing once. Terminally differentiated effector memory CD45RA+ cells were excluded by CCR7 positive selection of CD45RO-negative cells. The sequenced material came from naive CD8+ T cells sorted from blood. The receptors originated from a woman aged 25 to 39 in good health.

The chain links TRBV27 to TRBJ2-1; 11 nucleotides line up with TRBD2. The V segment lost 5 bases and the J segment 10 bases; nucleotides outside the gene matches: 13. There are 16 residues in the CDR3. The germline V gene encodes CDR1 MNHEY and CDR2 SMNVEV (reference sequence). CDR3 bases: TGTGCCAGCAGTCCAACCCTAGCGGGAGGCCCTTCGGAGCAGTTCTTC. Residues: CASSPTLAGGPSEQFF.

The genes are TRBV4-1 and TRBJ2-7, with D perhaps assigned TRBD1 or TRBD2 (5 bases each). This CDR3 is 17 amino acids long. V lost 2 bases to trimming and J lost 4 bases, with 21 bases between them. Looked up from germline, CDR1 is MGHRA and CDR2 is YSYEKL. The CDR3 is CASSQSARADSKYEQYF. DNA for the CDR3: TGCGCCAGCAGCCAATCCGCCAGGGCGGACTCTAAATACGAGCAGTACTTC.

This clone was seen just once. This chain joins TRBV23-1 and TRBJ1-6, with a tentative D call TRBD1 (6 bases). TRBV23-1 is flagged as an ORF with uncertain function. The CDR3 is 17 amino acids. V lost 1 base to trimming and J lost 4 bases, with 14 bases between them. The CDR3 sequence is CASSQFGKQGYNSPLHF. For the CDR3, the DNA is TGCGCCAGCAGTCAATTTGGAAAACAGGGTTATAATTCACCCCTCCACTTT.

This clone showed up just once. This chain links TRBV9 with TRBJ2-3; 14 bases are a match to TRBD2. The germline CDR1 and CDR2 sequences are SGDLS and YYNGEE. The CDR3 consists of 16 residues. Trimming cost V 0 bases and J 5 bases; bases outside gene matches: 2. In DNA form, the CDR3 reads TGTGCCAGCAGCGTAGCGGGACTAGCGGGAGAAGATACGCAGTATTTT. Encoded protein: CASSVAGLAGEDTQYF.

V and J are TRBV9 and TRBJ2-7, with TRBD2 identical over 9 bases. The germline gives CDR1 SGDLS, CDR2 YYNGEE. The CDR3 is 15 residues long. The V and J ends lost 0 bases and 2 bases, in that order; junction bases with no gene match: 3. DNA for the CDR3: TGTGCCAGCAGCGTAGGTAGCGGGAGTACCTACGAGCAGTACTTC. Translating it yields CASSVGSGSTYEQYF.

The chain has TRBV5-8 and TRBJ2-1; D gene uncertain. This CDR3 spans 13 amino acids. Germline V gene sequence: CDR1 SGHTS, CDR2 YDEGEE. V lost 4 bases and J 5 bases, leaving 10 bases between the germline ends. CDR3 bases: TGTGCCAGCAGCGGACCAATGAACAATGAGCAGTTCTTC. Translated: CASSGPMNNEQFF.

This chain connects TRBV7-9 to TRBJ2-1, with TRBD2 matching 10 bases. Germline V gene data show CDR1 as SEHNR and CDR2 as FQNEAQ (reference sequence). The CDR3 has 18 amino acids. Unmatched junction bases numbered 10, after V lost 4 bases and J lost 1 base. CDR3 coding DNA: TGTGCCAGCAGCTCTCAGCCAGGGACTAGCGTATCCTACAATGAGCAGTTCTTC. This codes for CASSSQPGTSVSYNEQFF.

The chain recombines TRBV7-2 with TRBJ2-4; D tentatively fits TRBD1 or TRBD2 (5 bases each). The V gene's germline CDR1 is SGHTA and CDR2 FQGNSA. The CDR3 sequence is 15 residues long. V dropped 2 bases and J dropped 6 bases, with 14 bases sitting between them. The CDR3 spells CASSLSGGPLNIQYF. The CDR3 DNA is TGTGCCAGCAGCTTAAGTGGGGGACCGCTAAACATTCAGTACTTC.

This clone was recorded a few times. The V gene is TRBV27, the J gene TRBJ1-2; D is undetermined. This CDR3 is built from 14 residues. V was pared by 5 bases and J by 2 bases, with 12 bases between. Germline CDR1 reads MNHEY; CDR2 reads SMNVEV (reference sequence). The CDR3 DNA reads as TGTGCCAGCAGTCCGTCGAGCGAGAACTATGGCTACACCTTC. It is translated as CASSPSSENYGYTF.

V usage is TRBV19 and J usage is TRBJ2-1; a possible D gene is TRBD1 (5 bases). Germline values: CDR1 LNHDA, CDR2 SQIVND (reference sequence). The CDR3 runs 15 residues. Trimming pared 7 bases from V and 0 bases from J, leaving 13 bases between. The CDR3: CASTATASSYNEQFF. CDR3 DNA sequence: TGTGCCAGTACCGCGACAGCGAGCTCCTACAATGAGCAGTTCTTC. Full variable domain (remainder filled in from reference TRBV19 and TRBJ2-1): DGGITQSPKYLFRKEGQNVTLSCEQNLNHDAMYWYRQDPGQGLRLIYYSQIVNDFQKGDIAEGYSVSREKKESFPLTVTSAQKNPTAFYLCASTATASSYNEQFFGPGTRLTVL.

The V gene is TRBV9, the J gene TRBJ2-1; D is unclear. Per the germline V gene, CDR1 is SGDLS and CDR2 is YYNGEE. Trimming shortened V by 4 bases and J by 9 bases, and 8 bases separated the two germline ends. The length of the CDR3 is 11 residues. The CDR3 nucleotides are TGTGCCAGCAGCACGGGTGGTGAGCAGTTCTTC. Translating it yields CASSTGGEQFF.

V and J are TRBV27 and TRBJ2-3; D is unresolved. The CDR3 is made up of 14 amino acids. Germline values: CDR1 MNHEY, CDR2 SMNVEV (reference sequence). With 6 bases removed from V and 3 bases from J, the gap between germline ends came to 13 bases. Written as DNA, the CDR3 is TGTGCCAGCAGCTTTCTTACCGGGACAGATACGCAGTATTTT. It codes for CASSFLTGTDTQYF.

The chain employs TRBV7-9 and TRBJ2-5; D is unclear. Germline CDR1 SEHNR, CDR2 FQNEAQ (reference sequence). Between the trimmed V and J ends, which lost 2 bases and 3 bases, there was a span of 22 bases. The CDR3 has 18 amino acids. CDR3 region: CASSLFSRDWNFKETQYF. The CDR3 DNA reads TGTGCCAGCAGCTTATTTAGTCGAGACTGGAACTTTAAAGAGACCCAGTACTTC.

The chain has TRBV19 and TRBJ2-7, with D tentatively TRBD2 (5 bases). CDR3 size: 15 residues. V was cut by 3 bases and J by 7 bases, with 19 bases left in between. From germline, CDR1 is LNHDA and CDR2 SQIVND (reference sequence). The CDR3 here is CASSIEQDGVREQYF. The CDR3 bases are TGTGCCAGTAGTATCGAGCAGGACGGGGTGAGGGAGCAGTACTTC.

This chain connects TRBV23-1 to TRBJ2-5; TRBD1 agrees at 8 bases. The end of the DNA fits TRBJ2-7 better, so the J call may be wrong. TRBV23-1 is an ORF; its function is uncertain. This CDR3 has 14 residues. CDR3 DNA: TGCGCCAGCAGTCCGACAGGGGCCATCTACGAGCAGTACTTC. It yields the protein CASSPTGAIYEQYF.

The chain carries TRBV6-1 and TRBJ1-1; D is possibly TRBD1 (6 bases). The CDR3 totals 16 residues. V lost 2 bases and J 3 bases, leaving 16 bases between the germline ends. Germline V gene lookup returns CDR1 MNHNS and CDR2 SASEGT. CDR3 bases: TGTGCCAGCAGTGAATTAGGTGGACAGTTCCACACTGAAGCTTTCTTT. This translates into CASSELGGQFHTEAFF.

The gene calls are TRBV2 and TRBJ1-5; D possibly corresponds to TRBD1 (5 bases). The germline V gene has CDR1 SNHLY and CDR2 FYNNEI. V was trimmed by 7 bases and J by 1 base, leaving 8 bases between them. The CDR3 covers 13 residues. The CDR3, as DNA: TGTGCCAGCACGGGACGCAGCAATCAGCCCCAGCATTTT. This gives the protein CASTGRSNQPQHF.

The chain couples TRBV2 to TRBJ1-4; D is unresolved. From germline, CDR1 is SNHLY and CDR2 FYNNEI. V gave up 0 bases and J gave up 7 bases, with 6 bases separating them. The CDR3 consists of 13 residues. CDR3 loop: CASSEAVGEKLFF. CDR3 DNA sequence: TGTGCCAGCAGTGAAGCGGTGGGTGAAAAACTGTTTTTT.

The V call is TRBV27, the J call TRBJ2-1; D unclear. The CDR3 covers 12 residues. Germline CDR1 is MNHEY and CDR2 is SMNVEV (reference sequence). The germline V and J ends were trimmed by 0 bases and 8 bases, with 5 bases remaining between them. CDR3: CASSLSPHEQFF. The CDR3 DNA reads as TGTGCCAGCAGTTTATCCCCGCATGAGCAGTTCTTC.

The chain joins TRBV5-6 to TRBJ2-6; no definite D call. The ends were cut back, 1 base at V and 0 bases at J, with 8 bases in the middle. The germline gives CDR1 SGHDT, CDR2 YYEEEE. This CDR3 contains 16 residues. The CDR3 DNA sequence: TGTGCCAGCAGCTTGCTTCCTCTCTCTGGGGCCAACGTCCTGACTTTC. Its protein is CASSLLPLSGANVLTF.

The chain is built from TRBV5-4 and TRBJ2-3; 9 bases match TRBD2. The ends lost 4 bases at V and 4 bases at J; junction bases unmatched: 7. CDR3 length equals 15 residues. Germline CDR1 and CDR2: SGHNT and YYREEE (reference sequence). CDR3 DNA sequence: TGTGCCAGCAGCAATATAGCGGGAGAAGCAGATACGCAGTATTTT. This sequence encodes CASSNIAGEADTQYF. The variable domain in full, with the rest retrieved from reference TRBV5-4 and TRBJ2-3, is ETGVTQSPTHLIKTRGQQVTLRCSSQSGHNTVSWYQQALGQGPQFIFQYYREEENGRGNFPPRFSGLQFPNYSSELNVNALELDDSALYLCASSNIAGEADTQYFGPGTRLTVL.

The chain uses TRBV27 and TRBJ2-7, with 8 bases matching TRBD2. J gave up 9 bases and V 5 bases, and 6 bases lay outside the gene matches. The length of the CDR3 is 12 residues. CDR1 is MNHEY, CDR2 SMNVEV, per germline (reference sequence). The CDR3 loop is CASSRGGHGQYF. CDR3 nucleotide sequence: TGTGCCAGCAGTCGGGGGGGGCACGGGCAGTACTTC.

The chain combines TRBV27 with TRBJ1-1; D possibly corresponds to TRBD1 (5 bases). Trimming shortened V by 6 bases and J by 0 bases, and 8 bases separated the two germline ends. Germline V CDR1 and CDR2: MNHEY, SMNVEV (reference sequence). The CDR3 consists of 13 residues. The CDR3 spells CASSPTVNTEAFF. In nucleotides, the CDR3 is TGTGCCAGCAGCCCGACAGTGAACACTGAAGCTTTCTTT.

The rearrangement uses TRBV2 and TRBJ2-3, with 10 bases fitting TRBD2. This CDR3 has 17 amino acids. The ends lost 5 bases at V and 2 bases at J; junction bases unmatched: 10. CDR1 and CDR2 (germline): SNHLY, FYNNEI. Written as DNA, the CDR3 is TGTGCCAGCAGTTCTAGTGGGACTAGCGCGATCACAGATACGCAGTATTTT. Translated: CASSSSGTSAITDTQYF.

The chain uses TRBV29-1 and TRBJ2-7, with D perhaps given as TRBD1 or TRBD2 (5 bases each). CDR1 and CDR2 from the germline V gene are SQVTM and ANQGSEA. V gave up 7 bases and J gave up 2 bases, with 9 bases separating them. The CDR3 is made up of 11 amino acids. The DNA for the CDR3 is TGCAGCGCCGGGGACCCCTACGAGCAGTACTTC. Its translation is CSAGDPYEQYF.

The chain has TRBV15 and TRBJ2-1; D is unresolved. Trimming pared 2 bases from V and 4 bases from J, leaving 0 bases between. Germline CDR1 reads LNHNV; CDR2 reads YYDKDF (reference sequence). This CDR3 has 11 amino acids. The CDR3 DNA sequence: TGTGCCACCAGCAGATACAATGAGCAGTTCTTC. Its protein product is CATSRYNEQFF.

The rearrangement joins TRBV6-5 to TRBJ1-2; D gene ambiguous. Trimming shortened V by 6 bases and J by 8 bases, and 13 bases separated the two germline ends. Germline-derived CDR1 and CDR2 are MNHEY and SVGAGI. The CDR3 contains 12 residues. As DNA, the CDR3 is TGTGCCAGCAGCGACCAACAAGAGGGCTACACCTTC. Its translation: CASSDQQEGYTF.

This chain joins TRBV19 and TRBJ1-5; 10 nucleotides align to TRBD1. The CDR3 extends over 16 amino acids. J was trimmed by 4 bases and V by 2 bases; bases with no gene match: 5. From germline, CDR1 is LNHDA and CDR2 SQIVND (reference sequence). In DNA form, the CDR3 reads TGTGCCAGTAGTATAATAGGGACAGGGGCGAATCAGCCCCAGCATTTT. Translated: CASSIIGTGANQPQHF.

A single count supports this clone. The V call is TRBV19, the J call TRBJ2-7; a weak D match, TRBD1 (5 bases). Germline CDR1 reads LNHDA; CDR2 reads SQIVND (reference sequence). The CDR3 consists of 13 residues. Trimming stripped 3 bases from V and 1 base from J, with 7 bases between. CDR3 in DNA: TGTGCCAGTAGTATGAGACAGTCCTACGAGCAGTACTTC. Translated: CASSMRQSYEQYF.